Listed here are 3 T cell receptor beta chains from one sample, sequenced in a study of T cell responses to AZD1222 COVID-19 vaccine. The method was immunoSEQ multiplex PCR; TCRdb's version includes in-frame clones alone and lacks a portion of them. Of approximately 170,000 clones in the sample, under 95% were seen once. Material: peripheral blood, obtained on day 0 of AZD1222 vaccination. These receptors were collected from an adult in good health.

The chain employs TRBV28 and TRBJ1-5; no reliable D call. CDR3 length: 14 residues. Deletions cut 8 bases from V and 7 bases from J, with 18 bases between. Germline V gene lookup returns CDR1 MDHEN and CDR2 SYDVKM. The CDR3 DNA reads as TGTGCCAGCCGGACTACCGCCTCGGGGCAGCCCCAGCATTTT. Translated: CASRTTASGQPQHF.

About this clone: Mismatch with germline at one junction end may stem from a read error. V and J are TRBV7-2 and TRBJ1-2; D call uncertain. Per germline, CDR1 SGHTA and CDR2 FQGNSA. The length of the CDR3 is 11 residues. The CDR3 DNA is TGTGCCAGCAGCTTAGATAGGGTAGTCGGGTTC. Its protein is CASSLDRVVGF.

The V gene is TRBV6-1, the J gene TRBJ1-1, with D possibly being TRBD1 (5 bases). Trimming shortened V by 2 bases and J by 10 bases, and 14 bases separated the two germline ends. CDR1 is MNHNS and CDR2 is SASEGT in the germline V gene. This CDR3 contains 13 residues. CDR3 region: CASSESLGGLAFF. The CDR3 DNA is TGTGCCAGCAGTGAATCCCTCGGGGGTTTAGCTTTCTTT.